The 20 T cell receptor beta chains below come from one sample, sequenced in a study of blood T cell repertoires in COVID-19. Sequencing was performed with immunoSEQ multiplex PCR; in TCRdb, only in-frame clones are kept and a portion is missing. The sample yields 130,000 to 150,000 clones, roughly 82% seen once. The specimen sequenced was peripheral blood. These receptors were collected from a human donor in a cohort sampled during active COVID-19.

V gene TRBV29-1 combines with J gene TRBJ2-7, with no clear D. CDR1 and CDR2 (germline): SQVTM, ANQGSEA. The CDR3 spans 12 residues. V was cut by 1 base and J by 3 bases, with 7 bases left in between. CDR3 sequence (DNA): TGCAGCGTTGAAGTGAGGAGCTACGAGCAGTACTTC. Translated: CSVEVRSYEQYF.

The chain couples TRBV3-1 (or the pseudogene TRBV3-2) to TRBJ1-6; no clear D gene. This CDR3 region has 12 residues. CDR1 LGHDT and CDR2 YNNKEL come from the germline V gene (reference sequence). The V end was cut by 4 bases, the J end by 7 bases, with 5 bases between. CDR3: CASSRLNSPLHF. CDR3 nucleotides: TGTGCCAGCAGCCGTCTAAATTCACCCCTCCACTTT.

The rearrangement uses TRBV3-1 (or the pseudogene TRBV3-2) and TRBJ2-5; no definite D call. CDR1 is LGHDT and CDR2 is YNNKEL in the germline V gene (reference sequence). The CDR3 runs to 14 residues. Between the trimmed V and J ends, which lost 0 bases and 5 bases, there was a span of 10 bases. The DNA of the CDR3 is TGTGCCAGCAGCCAAGATGTGGCGCGGGAGACCCAGTACTTC. This gives the protein CASSQDVARETQYF.

The rearrangement joins TRBV10-3 to TRBJ1-2, with 9 bases identical to TRBD1. From germline, CDR1 is ENHRY and CDR2 SYGVKD. V lost 5 bases, J lost 4 bases, and 8 bases stayed unmatched. The CDR3 is 15 residues long. The CDR3 spells CAISSSVTGGYGYTF. CDR3 in DNA: TGTGCCATCAGTTCCTCAGTGACAGGGGGCTATGGCTACACCTTC.

The genes are TRBV18 and TRBJ2-3, with TRBD2 identical over 8 bases. The CDR3 has 17 residues. Germline CDR1 is KGHSH and CDR2 is LQKENI. V was clipped by 1 base and J by 2 bases; unmatched bases: 8. The CDR3 sequence: CASSPLTGLALTDTQYF. The CDR3 nucleotides read TGTGCCAGCTCACCACTTACCGGACTAGCACTCACAGATACGCAGTATTTT. The whole variable domain, filled in from reference TRBV18 and TRBJ2-3, reads NAGVMQNPRHLVRRRGQEARLRCSPMKGHSHVYWYRQLPEEGLKFMVYLQKENIIDESGMPKERFSAEFPKEGPSILRIQQVVRGDSAAYFCASSPLTGLALTDTQYFGPGTRLTVL.

The chain's CDR3 is CASSLGRTSLEQYF. The CDR3 DNA sequence: TGTGCCAGCAGCTTAGGCCGGACTAGCCTCGAGCAGTACTTC. The chain combines TRBV7-9 with TRBJ2-7; 8 nucleotides match TRBD2. The CDR3 sequence is 14 residues long. After removal of 1 base from V and 6 bases from J, the junction contained 5 bases not matched to a gene. Germline lookup yields CDR1 SEHNR and CDR2 FQNEAQ (reference sequence).

The V call is TRBV4-2, the J call TRBJ2-3; D is unresolved. The germline V gene encodes CDR1 LGHNA and CDR2 YNFKEQ. V dropped 0 bases and J dropped 0 bases, with 13 bases sitting between them. The CDR3 contains 17 residues. The CDR3 reads CASSQETPARSTDTQYF. The CDR3 coding sequence is TGTGCCAGCAGCCAAGAGACTCCGGCGAGGAGCACAGATACGCAGTATTTT.

The V gene is TRBV7-9, the J gene TRBJ1-4; D is unresolved. Germline loops: CDR1 SEHNR, CDR2 FQNEAQ (reference sequence). This CDR3 has 17 amino acids. V gave up 1 base and J gave up 3 bases, with 15 bases separating them. CDR3 sequence reads: CASSLGAIQYPNEKLFF. CDR3 DNA: TGTGCCAGCAGCTTAGGGGCGATCCAATACCCTAATGAAAAACTGTTTTTT.

V is TRBV7-3 and J is TRBJ2-1, with a weak D call TRBD2 (6 bases). Trimming stripped 5 bases from V and 5 bases from J, with 10 bases between. The CDR3 is made up of 13 amino acids. The germline V gene encodes CDR1 SGHTA and CDR2 FQGTGA. CDR3 DNA sequence: TGTGCCAGCAGCCTGCGACTAGACAATGAGCAGTTCTTC. This codes for CASSLRLDNEQFF.

The CDR3 loop is CASSLRWRDTGELFF. The CDR3 region has the DNA TGCGCCAGCAGCTTACGCTGGCGGGACACCGGGGAGCTGTTTTTT. The chain couples TRBV5-1 to TRBJ2-2; D might be TRBD2 (5 bases). V lost 2 bases, J lost 3 bases, and 11 bases lay in between. The CDR3 is made up of 15 amino acids. Germline CDR1 is SGHRS and CDR2 is YFSETQ.

The chain employs TRBV6-5 and TRBJ1-4, with TRBD1 identical over 7 bases. J lost 0 bases, V lost 5 bases, and 3 bases had no gene match. The CDR3 contains 15 residues. From germline, CDR1 is MNHEY and CDR2 SVGAGI. CDR3 sequence: CASSLDRATNEKLFF. The DNA of the CDR3 is TGTGCCAGCAGTCTAGACAGGGCAACTAATGAAAAACTGTTTTTT.

The chain joins TRBV6-1 to TRBJ1-2; no clear D gene. Germline CDR1 and CDR2: MNHNS and SASEGT. V lost 1 base and J lost 3, with 21 bases in between. The CDR3 contains 18 residues. The CDR3 nucleotides are TGTGCCAGCAGTGAAGTTTTGAGACCCCTCAGGTCGGACTATGGCTACACCTTC. Translation gives CASSEVLRPLRSDYGYTF.

This chain uses TRBV9 with TRBJ1-2, with TRBD1 matching over 8 bases. V lost 3 bases, J lost 4 bases, and 2 bases stayed unmatched. Germline lookup yields CDR1 SGDLS and CDR2 YYNGEE. CDR3 length: 13 residues. The CDR3 DNA sequence: TGTGCCAGCAGCGGGACAGGGCCCTATGGCTACACCTTC. Its translation is CASSGTGPYGYTF.

The chain is built from TRBV6-4 and TRBJ2-1, with 8 bases fitting TRBD2. Germline V lookup: CDR1 MRHNA, CDR2 SNTAGT. With V trimmed by 3 bases and J by 2 bases, 6 bases remained unmatched. The CDR3 has 16 residues. The CDR3: CASSEEAGAPYNEQFF. The CDR3 DNA reads as TGTGCCAGCAGTGAGGAAGCGGGGGCCCCCTACAATGAGCAGTTCTTC.

The chain combines TRBV28 with TRBJ2-3, with 10 bases identical to TRBD2. Losses at the gene ends were 5 bases for V and 4 bases for J; bases not matched to a gene: 6. The germline V gene has CDR1 MDHEN and CDR2 SYDVKM. The CDR3 spans 15 residues. CDR3 loop: CASSTRTSGSDTQYF. The CDR3 DNA sequence: TGTGCCAGCAGTACCCGGACTAGCGGCTCAGATACGCAGTATTTT.

The CDR3 here is CASREDRSYGYTF. The DNA for the CDR3 is TGTGCCAGCAGGGAGGACAGGAGCTATGGCTACACCTTC. This chain links TRBV6-5 with TRBJ1-2; 7 nucleotides match TRBD1. This CDR3 region has 13 residues. The V gene's germline CDR1 is MNHEY and CDR2 SVGAGI. V lost 6 bases to trimming and J lost 4 bases; unmatched junction nucleotides: 5.

The chain recombines TRBV18 with TRBJ2-7; tentatively, D is TRBD1 (6 bases). Germline CDR1 and CDR2: KGHSH and LQKENI. Between the trimmed V and J ends, which lost 4 bases and 4 bases, there was a span of 29 bases. The CDR3 extends over 19 amino acids. CDR3 protein: CASSRSHRARLGSVYEQYF. The CDR3 nucleotides are TGTGCCAGCTCACGATCTCACAGGGCCAGATTGGGTAGCGTTTACGAGCAGTACTTC. The variable domain in full, completed from reference TRBV18 and TRBJ2-7, reads NAGVMQNPRHLVRRRGQEARLRCSPMKGHSHVYWYRQLPEEGLKFMVYLQKENIIDESGMPKERFSAEFPKEGPSILRIQQVVRGDSAAYFCASSRSHRARLGSVYEQYFGPGTRLTVT.

The chain links TRBV12-2 to TRBJ2-1; the table's TRBD1 call for D was not verified on the DNA. TRBV12-2 is termed a pseudogene. The CDR3 consists of 15 residues. This CDR3 reads CASRLGGPKIDEQFF. The CDR3 DNA follows: TGTGCAAGTCGCTTAGGGGGGCCGAAGATCGATGAGCAGTTCTTC.

This clone was seen just once. This sequence joins TRBV2 and TRBJ1-6; 10 nucleotides agree with TRBD1. V was pared by 5 bases and J by 7 bases, with 11 bases of the junction left unmatched. Germline CDR1 is SNHLY and CDR2 is FYNNEI. The CDR3 covers 17 residues. CDR3 in amino acids: CASSSTGTGVVNSPLHF. CDR3 DNA: TGTGCCAGCAGTAGCACCGGGACAGGGGTTGTGAATTCACCCCTCCACTTT.

The gene calls are TRBV5-8 and TRBJ2-3; D might be TRBD1 (5 bases). The CDR3 has 15 residues. Germline CDR1 and CDR2: SGHTS and YDEGEE. V dropped 1 base and J dropped 5 bases, with 14 bases sitting between them. CDR3: CASSLQYRDRDTQYF. CDR3 nucleotides: TGTGCCAGCAGCTTGCAATACAGAGACAGAGATACGCAGTATTTT.